This T cell receptor beta chain came from a study of OX40 agonist ivuxolimab in advanced cancers. Notes on the research overall: The costimulatory receptor OX40 (CD134) was targeted by ivuxolimab, a fully human IgG2 agonistic monoclonal antibody. Of the approximately 53 patients in dose escalation, 19 had hepatocellular carcinoma, around 15 had melanoma, 9 had renal cell carcinoma and 9 had head and neck cancer. The dose-escalation cohort was about 83% male with a mean age of approximately 60 years, ranging from roughly 23 to 79. The point of sequencing TCRbeta in the periphery was to test whether ivuxolimab changed TCR sequence diversity and drove clonal T-cell expansion. The paper describes the monotherapy dose-escalation part (N = 52 patients) of the phase I trial of ivuxolimab. Intravenous ivuxolimab was administered to patients every 2 weeks at six dose levels: 0.01, 0.1, 0.3, 1.5, 3 and 10 mg/kg. Prior anti-PD-1, anti-PD-L1 or anti-CTLA-4 therapy was permitted, and 30% to 50% of dose-escalation patients had received checkpoint inhibitors. Three dose-escalation patients achieved partial responses, one with hepatocellular carcinoma and two with cutaneous melanoma.

To note about this clone: Its antigen is still unknown. No base-level quality is on record; no much larger clone is a single base apart.

For sequencing of the TCRbeta CDR3 region, genomic DNA was extracted from the sorted cells. The immunoSEQ Assay was used to sequence the TCRbeta CDR3 regions. TCRdb re-hosts the immuneACCESS table, in-frame sequences only. Its copies lack some clones; in the studies checked, an unresolved V gene accounts for under half of them, and the cause for the rest is not known. Counted in this sample were 32,000 or so clones; about four fifths of them appeared once. The leading ten clones occupy 15% to 20% of the sample. What the research found in general, with its limitations: Low levels of normalized T-cell clonal expansion were also seen in some nonresponding patients. At doses of 0.1 to 3.0 mg/kg, clonal expansion of both CD4+ and CD8+ blood T cells was observed from baseline to week 6. In partial responders in the 0.1-3.0 mg/kg groups, normalized peripheral clonal expansion was found to be among the lowest, especially among CD8+ T cells. After ivuxolimab, CD8+ T cells had more expanded clones than CD4+ T cells on average. The antigen specificity of the peripheral T cells that underwent clonal expansion was not determined.

Patients with a history of autoimmune disease or receiving systemic immunosuppression were excluded from the trial. Peripheral blood for TCR sequencing was collected from all dose cohorts at baseline, on cycle 4 day 1, and on cycle 7 day 1. Samples were obtained from an open-label, multicenter, first-in-human phase I dose-escalation trial of ivuxolimab. The trial enrolled adults with locally advanced or metastatic head and neck squamous cell, hepatocellular, melanoma or renal cell carcinoma. Before TCR sequencing, CD4+ T cells and CD8+ T cells were sorted from peripheral blood as separate populations. The clonotype comes from an adult with an advanced solid tumor such as melanoma, head and neck, liver or kidney cancer. The sample was CD4+ or CD8+ T cells sorted from blood, taken in a trial of the OX40 agonist ivuxolimab.

The base sequence is TGTGCCAGCAGTTCAATCGGACTCACTTTGAACACCGGGGAGCTGTTTTTT. Its protein is CASSSIGLTLNTGELFF. In this chain, TRBV27 is recombined with TRBJ2-2; matching of 5 bases hints at TRBD2 as the D gene. The germline V gene (reference sequence) provides CDR1 MNHEY and CDR2 SMNVEV. At the junction V is shortened by 4 bases and J by 1 base, with 16 bases in between. The CDR3 runs 17 amino acids, cysteine and phenylalanine included. Here the CDR3 DNA is all that survives: 51 bases in frame from base 1.